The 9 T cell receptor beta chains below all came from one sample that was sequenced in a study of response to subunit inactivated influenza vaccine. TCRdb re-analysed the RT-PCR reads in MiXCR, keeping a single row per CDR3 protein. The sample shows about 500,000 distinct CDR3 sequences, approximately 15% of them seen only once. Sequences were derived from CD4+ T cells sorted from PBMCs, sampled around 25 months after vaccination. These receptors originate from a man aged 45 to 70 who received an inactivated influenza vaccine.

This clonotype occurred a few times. CDR3 sequence reads: CASSLWPGRGNEQFF. For the CDR3, the DNA is TGTGCCAGCAGCTTATGGCCAGGTAGGGGCAATGAGCAGTTCTTC. The chain carries TRBV7-2 and TRBJ2-1; D perhaps matches TRBD1 (5 bases). Between the trimmed V and J ends, which lost 2 bases and 6 bases, there was a span of 14 bases. The CDR3 runs to 15 residues. The germline V gene has CDR1 SGHTA and CDR2 FQGNSA.

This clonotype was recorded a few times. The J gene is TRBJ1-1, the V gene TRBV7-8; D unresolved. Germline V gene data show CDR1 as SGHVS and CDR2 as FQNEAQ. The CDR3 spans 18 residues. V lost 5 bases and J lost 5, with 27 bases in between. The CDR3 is CASSPRPGWVTGMTEAFF. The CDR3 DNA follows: TGTGCCAGCAGCCCCCGACCGGGTTGGGTTACGGGAATGACTGAAGCTTTCTTT.

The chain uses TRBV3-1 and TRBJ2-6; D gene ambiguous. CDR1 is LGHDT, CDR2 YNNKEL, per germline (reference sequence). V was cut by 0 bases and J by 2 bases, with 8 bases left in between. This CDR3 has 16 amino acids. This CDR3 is CASSQESRTGANVLTF. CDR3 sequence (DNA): TGTGCCAGCAGCCAAGAGTCGAGGACTGGGGCCAACGTCCTGACTTTC.

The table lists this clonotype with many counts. CDR3 nucleotide sequence: TGTGCCAGCATGGGGACAGGGGGATCCTACGAGCAGTACTTC. As protein: CASMGTGGSYEQYF. The rearrangement joins TRBV6-1 to TRBJ2-7; 11 positions match TRBD1. J was trimmed by 1 base and V by 7 bases; bases with no gene match: 3. The CDR3 has 14 residues. The germline V gene encodes CDR1 MNHNS and CDR2 SASEGT.

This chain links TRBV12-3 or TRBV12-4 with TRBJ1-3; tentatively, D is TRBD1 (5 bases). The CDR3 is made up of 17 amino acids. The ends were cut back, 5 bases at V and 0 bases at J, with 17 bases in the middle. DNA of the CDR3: TGTGCCAGCAGTCCTCTCTCGGACACCCGCTCTGGAAACACCATATATTTT. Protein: CASSPLSDTRSGNTIYF.

In DNA form, the CDR3 reads TGCAGCGTTGCTCCAGGGAGCAATCAGCCCCAGCATTTT. Protein: CSVAPGSNQPQHF. The V call is TRBV29-1, the J call TRBJ1-5, with D perhaps matching TRBD1 (5 bases). V was shortened by 4 bases and J by 1 base, with 8 bases between the two germline ends. The CDR3 contains 13 residues. Germline-derived CDR1 and CDR2 are SQVTM and ANQGSEA.

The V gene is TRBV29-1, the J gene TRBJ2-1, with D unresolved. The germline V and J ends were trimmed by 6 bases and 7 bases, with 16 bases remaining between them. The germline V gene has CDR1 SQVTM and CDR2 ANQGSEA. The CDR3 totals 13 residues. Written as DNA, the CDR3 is TGCAGCGTCATCGGCCCAGGCCCAAATGAGCAGTTCTTC. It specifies CSVIGPGPNEQFF.

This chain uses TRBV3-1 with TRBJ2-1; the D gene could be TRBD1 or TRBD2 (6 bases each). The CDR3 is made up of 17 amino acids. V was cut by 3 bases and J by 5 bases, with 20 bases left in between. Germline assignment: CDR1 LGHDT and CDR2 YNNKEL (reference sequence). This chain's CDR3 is CASSHRLNFGGHNEQFF. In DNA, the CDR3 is TGTGCCAGCAGCCACCGACTTAACTTCGGGGGCCACAATGAGCAGTTCTTC.

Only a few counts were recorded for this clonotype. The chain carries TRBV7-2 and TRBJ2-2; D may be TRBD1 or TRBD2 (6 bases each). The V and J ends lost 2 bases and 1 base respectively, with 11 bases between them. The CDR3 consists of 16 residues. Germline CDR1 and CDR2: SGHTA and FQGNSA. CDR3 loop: CASSLNGGGNTGELFF. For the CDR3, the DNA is TGTGCCAGCAGCTTAAACGGGGGCGGGAACACCGGGGAGCTGTTTTTT.